A single sample gave rise to the 19 T cell receptor beta chains below, sequenced in a study of blood T cell repertoires in COVID-19. Clones were read by immunoSEQ multiplex PCR, and TCRdb kept only the in-frame ones, dropping some. The sample holds about 250,000 clones, over 70% seen once. The source material was peripheral blood. Source of these receptors: a woman aged 80 or older with acute or convalescent COVID-19.

V gene TRBV5-1 combines with J gene TRBJ2-7; 10 nucleotides match TRBD2. V lost 4 bases to trimming and J lost 7 bases; unmatched junction nucleotides: 17. CDR3 length: 17 amino acids. Germline loops: CDR1 SGHRS, CDR2 YFSETQ. The CDR3 here is CASSMRPWASGSGEQYF. The CDR3 DNA follows: TGCGCCAGCAGCATGCGTCCTTGGGCTAGCGGGAGTGGGGAGCAGTACTTC. Using reference TRBV5-1 and TRBJ2-7 for the parts outside the CDR3, the full variable domain is KAGVTQTPRYLIKTRGQQVTLSCSPISGHRSVSWYQQTPGQGLQFLFEYFSETQRNKGNFPGRFSGRQFSNSRSEMNVSTLELGDSALYLCASSMRPWASGSGEQYFGPGTRLTVT.

On this clone: The junction departs from germline at one end; a sequencing error may be responsible. J is TRBJ1-1 and V is TRBV11-2, with TRBD1 as a possible D gene (5 bases). CDR1 and CDR2 (germline): SGHAT, FQNNGV. This CDR3 has 12 residues. The CDR3 bases are TGTGCCAGCAGCTTATGGGGCGGGGAAGGTTTCTTT. This encodes CASSLWGGEGFF.

The chain is built from TRBV5-1 and TRBJ1-2, with TRBD1 matching over 9 bases. V lost 3 bases and J lost 5; bases outside the gene matches: 20. The CDR3 length is 19 residues. In germline, CDR1 is SGHRS, CDR2 YFSETQ. Here the CDR3 reads CASSSPALTGTGYQYGYTF. The CDR3 DNA reads TGCGCCAGCAGCTCCCCAGCCCTGACCGGGACAGGGTATCAATATGGCTACACCTTC.

This chain links TRBV16 with TRBJ1-1; TRBD1 is a possible D gene (6 bases). The V and J ends lost 4 bases and 1 base respectively, with 10 bases between them. CDR1 is KGHSY and CDR2 is FQNENV in the germline V gene. The CDR3 contains 14 residues. The DNA of the CDR3 is TGTGCCAGCAGCCTGGACAGAGGGAACACTGAAGCTTTCTTT. Translated: CASSLDRGNTEAFF.

The gene calls are TRBV10-1 and TRBJ2-4; TRBD2 matches 14 bases. Germline CDR1 reads WNHNN; CDR2 reads SYGVQD (reference sequence). J gave up 8 bases and V 5 bases, and 8 bases lay outside the gene matches. This CDR3 comprises 16 residues. CDR3 amino acids: CASSSGTSGSFYIQYF. The CDR3 nucleotides read TGCGCCAGCAGTAGCGGGACTAGCGGGAGTTTTTACATTCAGTACTTC.

The chain joins TRBV4-1 to TRBJ2-5; no definite D call. With 3 bases removed from V and 0 bases from J, the gap between germline ends came to 11 bases. The CDR3 sequence is 15 residues long. CDR1 and CDR2 from the germline V gene are MGHRA and YSYEKL. The CDR3 protein is CASSQGAKYQETQYF. In DNA form, the CDR3 reads TGCGCCAGCAGCCAGGGCGCCAAGTACCAAGAGACCCAGTACTTC.

A single count supports this clone. The chain employs TRBV2 and TRBJ1-5; TRBD1 aligns across 11 bases. This CDR3 comprises 15 residues. V lost 7 bases and J lost 0; bases outside the gene matches: 2. Germline V gives CDR1 SNHLY, CDR2 FYNNEI. CDR3 residues: CASTDRGLSNQPQHF. The CDR3 bases are TGTGCCAGCACGGACAGGGGGCTTAGCAATCAGCCCCAGCATTTT.

V and J are TRBV28 and TRBJ2-1, with D possibly TRBD2 on 5 matching bases. CDR3 size: 15 residues. V shed 2 bases and J shed 0 bases, with 8 bases lying between them. In germline, CDR1 is MDHEN, CDR2 SYDVKM. DNA for the CDR3: TGTGCCAGCAGTTTAAGCGGCCCCTCCTACAATGAGCAGTTCTTC. It encodes CASSLSGPSYNEQFF.

V and J are TRBV5-5 and TRBJ1-5; 10 nucleotides line up with TRBD1. Germline trimming cut 4 bases from V and 2 bases from J; bases unmatched to any gene: 9. This CDR3 region has 17 residues. The germline V gene encodes CDR1 SGHKS and CDR2 YYEKEE (reference sequence). The CDR3 region has the DNA TGTGCCAGCAGCGTCCGGGACAGGGGAGAGGGCAATCAGCCCCAGCATTTT. Encoded protein: CASSVRDRGEGNQPQHF.

The CDR3 bases are TGTGCCAGCAGTCTACAGGGGGGGTTCGGAGAGACCCAGTACTTC. The encoded protein is CASSLQGGFGETQYF. The chain recombines TRBV11-2 with TRBJ2-5; D possibly corresponds to TRBD1 (8 bases). The CDR3 runs to 15 residues. Germline CDR1 reads SGHAT; CDR2 reads FQNNGV. V shed 6 bases and J shed 4 bases, with 18 bases lying between them.

This clone was recorded a few times. This rearrangement joins TRBV7-8 to TRBJ2-1, with D perhaps TRBD2 (6 bases). The CDR3 covers 16 residues. The V and J ends lost 3 bases and 7 bases respectively, with 19 bases between them. CDR1 SGHVS and CDR2 FQNEAQ come from the germline V gene. CDR3 DNA sequence: TGTGCCAGCAGCTTTGTTCTAGCGTCGAGGGGTAATGAGCAGTTCTTC. Its translation is CASSFVLASRGNEQFF.

CDR3 coding DNA: TGTGCCATCAGGGCGAGGCCTGATCAGCCCCAGCATTTT. This sequence encodes CAIRARPDQPQHF. The chain recombines TRBV10-3 with TRBJ1-5; D is unclear. This CDR3 region has 13 residues. V was trimmed by 6 bases and J by 5 bases, leaving 11 bases between them. The germline V gene has CDR1 ENHRY and CDR2 SYGVKD.

Regarding this clone: This clone may be a read error of a much larger clone one base away. The same CDR3 is also encoded by other DNA sequences in this sample. The V gene is TRBV27, the J gene TRBJ2-2; 9 bases map to TRBD2. Germline V gives CDR1 MNHEY, CDR2 SMNVEV (reference sequence). This CDR3 is built from 15 residues. V was pared by 3 bases and J by 4 bases, with 3 bases of the junction left unmatched. The CDR3 region is CASSFGTSSTGELFF. In DNA form, the CDR3 reads TGTGCCAGCAGTTTTGGGACTAGCAGCACCGGGGAGCTGTTTTTT.

The chain recombines TRBV5-6 with TRBJ1-2; a possible D gene is TRBD1 (6 bases). The CDR3 loop spans 14 amino acids. Trimming took off 4 bases at V and 0 bases at J, with 10 bases between the two ends. Germline CDR1 is SGHDT and CDR2 is YYEEEE. As DNA, the CDR3 is TGTGCCAGCAGCATTTGGACAGCTAACTATGGCTACACCTTC. It is translated as CASSIWTANYGYTF.

The chain combines TRBV7-2 with TRBJ2-5; tentatively, D is TRBD2 (6 bases). Germline V gene lookup returns CDR1 SGHTA and CDR2 FQGNSA. Trimming left V 3 bases short and J 5 bases short, with 16 bases between. The CDR3 loop spans 15 amino acids. CDR3 in amino acids: CASSFTVAGQETQYF. CDR3 DNA: TGTGCCAGCAGCTTTACCGTGGCGGGGCAGGAGACCCAGTACTTC.

The chain has TRBV11-2 and TRBJ2-7, with D maybe TRBD1 (5 bases). Germline lookup yields CDR1 SGHAT and CDR2 FQNNGV. The CDR3 consists of 17 residues. V lost 3 bases to trimming and J lost 3 bases, with 21 bases between them. CDR3 amino acids: CASSFTQGIPEVYEQYF. DNA for the CDR3: TGTGCCAGCAGCTTCACGCAGGGTATTCCTGAGGTCTACGAGCAGTACTTC.

The chain recombines TRBV5-4 with TRBJ1-2; TRBD1 might be the D (6 bases). The CDR3 length is 14 residues. CDR1 is SGHNT and CDR2 is YYREEE in the germline V gene (reference sequence). V gave up 0 bases and J gave up 4 bases, with 10 bases separating them. CDR3 loop: CASSLVQGTYGYTF. CDR3 sequence (DNA): TGTGCCAGCAGCTTGGTTCAGGGGACCTATGGCTACACCTTC.

The rearrangement links TRBV10-2 to TRBJ1-1; 7 bases match TRBD1. The germline V gene has CDR1 WSHSY and CDR2 SAAADI. The J segment lost 1 base and the V segment lost 8 bases, leaving 4 bases of the junction unmatched. This CDR3 region has 13 residues. CDR3 sequence reads: CASRRDRNTEAFF. CDR3 sequence (DNA): TGCGCCAGCCGTCGGGACAGGAACACTGAAGCTTTCTTT.

The gene calls are TRBV6-6 and TRBJ1-1; D remains unclear. The germline CDR1 and CDR2 sequences are MNHNY and SVGAGI (reference sequence). With 2 bases removed from V and 6 bases from J, the gap between germline ends came to 10 bases. The CDR3 length is 13 residues. This chain's CDR3 is CASSYIGVAEAFF. CDR3 DNA: TGTGCCAGCAGTTACATCGGGGTCGCTGAAGCTTTCTTT.